This TCR beta chain came from a study of blood T cell repertoires in COVID-19. Whole-study context: COVID-19 samples collected from the United States, Italy and Spain covered acute and convalescent phases.

TCRdb's table, derived via immunoSEQ multiplex PCR, lists solely in-frame clones and lacks some. In the table there are about 100,000 clones, roughly 80% of which are singletons. Germline V gene lookup returns CDR1 MGHRA and CDR2 YSYEKL. Trimming removed 0 bases from V and 7 bases from J, with 18 bases in between. The CDR3 has 16 residues. This clone has just a few counts. This clonotype was sampled from an elderly woman with active or convalescent COVID-19. V gene TRBV4-1 combines with J gene TRBJ1-2; D is possibly TRBD1 (6 bases). Material for sequencing was peripheral blood. The CDR3 DNA reads as TGCGCCAGCAGCCAAGAATCCGACAGGCTGCGAGGTGGCTACACCTTC. Protein product: CASSQESDRLRGGYTF.